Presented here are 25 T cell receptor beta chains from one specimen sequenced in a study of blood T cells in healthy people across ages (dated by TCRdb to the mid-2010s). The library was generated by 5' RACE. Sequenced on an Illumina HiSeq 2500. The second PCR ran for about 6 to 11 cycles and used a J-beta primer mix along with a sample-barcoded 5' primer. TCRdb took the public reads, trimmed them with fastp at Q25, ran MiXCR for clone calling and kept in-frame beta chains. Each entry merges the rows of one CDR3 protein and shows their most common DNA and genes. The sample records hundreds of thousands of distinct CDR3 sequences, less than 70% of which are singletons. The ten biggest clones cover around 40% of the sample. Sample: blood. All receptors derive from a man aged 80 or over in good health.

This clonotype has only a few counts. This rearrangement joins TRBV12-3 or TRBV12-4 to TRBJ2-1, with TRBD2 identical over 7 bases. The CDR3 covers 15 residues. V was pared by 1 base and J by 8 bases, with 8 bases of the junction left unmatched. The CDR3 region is CASSLGRAGRDEQFF. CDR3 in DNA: TGTGCCAGCAGTTTAGGTCGAGCGGGGCGGGATGAGCAGTTCTTC.

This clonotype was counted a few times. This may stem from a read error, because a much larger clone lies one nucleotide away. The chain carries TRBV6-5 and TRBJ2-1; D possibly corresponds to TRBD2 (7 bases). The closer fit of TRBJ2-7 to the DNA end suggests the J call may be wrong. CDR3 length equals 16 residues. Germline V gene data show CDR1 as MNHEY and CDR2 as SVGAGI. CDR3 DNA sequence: TGTGCCAGCCGATCGGGGGCGGGAGTGTCCTACAATGAGCAGTACTTC. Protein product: CASRSGAGVSYNEQYF.

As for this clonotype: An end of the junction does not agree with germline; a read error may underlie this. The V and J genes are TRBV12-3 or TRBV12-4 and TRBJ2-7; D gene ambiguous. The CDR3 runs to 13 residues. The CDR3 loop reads CASSLKQNYGQYF. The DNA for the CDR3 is TGTGCCAGCAGTTTGAAACAAAACTACGGGCAGTACTTC.

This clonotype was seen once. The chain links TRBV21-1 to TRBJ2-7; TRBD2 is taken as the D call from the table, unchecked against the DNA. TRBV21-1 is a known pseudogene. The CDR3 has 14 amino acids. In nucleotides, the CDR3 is TGTGCCAGCAGCAAAGCTGGACTCTACAATGAGCAGTACTTC. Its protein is CASSKAGLYNEQYF.

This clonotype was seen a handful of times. DNA of the CDR3: TGCAGTGCTAGTGATCTAGCGGGAAAGACGGATGAGCAGTTCTTC. It codes for CSASDLAGKTDEQFF. The V call is TRBV20-1, the J call TRBJ2-1, with 9 positions matching TRBD2. This CDR3 spans 15 amino acids. Germline assignment: CDR1 DFQATT and CDR2 SNEGSKA (reference sequence). V lost 3 bases, J lost 8 bases, and 11 bases stayed unmatched.

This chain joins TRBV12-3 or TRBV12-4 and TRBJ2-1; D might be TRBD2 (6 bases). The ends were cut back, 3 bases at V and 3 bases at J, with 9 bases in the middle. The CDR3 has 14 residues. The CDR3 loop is CASSFLTSYNEQFF. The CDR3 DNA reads TGTGCCAGCAGTTTCCTGACTAGCTACAATGAGCAGTTCTTC.

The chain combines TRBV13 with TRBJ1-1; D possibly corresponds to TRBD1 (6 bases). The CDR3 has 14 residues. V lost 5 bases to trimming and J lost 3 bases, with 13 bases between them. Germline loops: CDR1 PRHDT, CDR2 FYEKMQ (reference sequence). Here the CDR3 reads CASSPMSGDTEAFF. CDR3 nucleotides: TGTGCCAGCAGCCCGATGTCAGGGGACACTGAAGCTTTCTTT. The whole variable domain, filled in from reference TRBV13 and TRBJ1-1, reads AAGVIQSPRHLIKEKRETATLKCYPIPRHDTVYWYQQGPGQDPQFLISFYEKMQSDKGSIPDRFSAQQFSDYHSELNMSSLELGDSALYFCASSPMSGDTEAFFGQGTRLTVV.

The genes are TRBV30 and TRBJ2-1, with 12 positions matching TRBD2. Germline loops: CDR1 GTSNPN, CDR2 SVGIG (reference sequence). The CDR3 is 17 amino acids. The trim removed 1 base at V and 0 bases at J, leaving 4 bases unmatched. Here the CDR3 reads CAWSGLAGASSYNEQFF. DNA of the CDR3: TGTGCCTGGAGTGGACTAGCGGGAGCTAGCTCCTACAATGAGCAGTTCTTC.

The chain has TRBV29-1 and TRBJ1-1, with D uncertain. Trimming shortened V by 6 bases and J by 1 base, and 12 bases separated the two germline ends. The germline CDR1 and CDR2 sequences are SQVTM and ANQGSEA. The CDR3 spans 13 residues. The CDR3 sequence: CSVVGRSNTEAFF. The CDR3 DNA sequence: TGCAGCGTCGTTGGACGGTCGAACACTGAAGCTTTCTTT.

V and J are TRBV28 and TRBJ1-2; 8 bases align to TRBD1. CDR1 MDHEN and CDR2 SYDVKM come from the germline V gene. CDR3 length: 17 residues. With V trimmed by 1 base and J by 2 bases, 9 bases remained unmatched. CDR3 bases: TGTGCCAGCAGTTTATCAGGGCAGGGGGCGGTAAACTATGGCTACACCTTC. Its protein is CASSLSGQGAVNYGYTF.

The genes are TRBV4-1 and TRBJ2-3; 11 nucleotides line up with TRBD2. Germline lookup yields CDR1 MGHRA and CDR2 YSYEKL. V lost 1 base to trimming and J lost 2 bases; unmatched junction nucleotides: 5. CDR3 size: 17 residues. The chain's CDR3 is CASSQARLAGNTDTQYF. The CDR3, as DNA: TGCGCCAGCAGCCAAGCCCGACTAGCGGGAAACACAGATACGCAGTATTTT.

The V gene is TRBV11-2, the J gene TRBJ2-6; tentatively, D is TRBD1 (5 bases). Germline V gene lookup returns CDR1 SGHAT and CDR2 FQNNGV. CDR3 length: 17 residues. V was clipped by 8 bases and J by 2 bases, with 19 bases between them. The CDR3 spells CASLTVYRGPGANVLTF. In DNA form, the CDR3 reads TGTGCCAGCCTAACGGTGTATAGGGGCCCTGGGGCCAACGTCCTGACTTTC.

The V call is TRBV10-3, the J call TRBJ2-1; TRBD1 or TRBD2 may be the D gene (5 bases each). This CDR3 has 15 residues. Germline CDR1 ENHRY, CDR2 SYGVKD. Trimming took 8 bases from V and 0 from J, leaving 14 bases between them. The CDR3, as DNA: TGTGCCATCGCCCCGAGGGACGGCTCCTACAATGAGCAGTTCTTC. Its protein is CAIAPRDGSYNEQFF.

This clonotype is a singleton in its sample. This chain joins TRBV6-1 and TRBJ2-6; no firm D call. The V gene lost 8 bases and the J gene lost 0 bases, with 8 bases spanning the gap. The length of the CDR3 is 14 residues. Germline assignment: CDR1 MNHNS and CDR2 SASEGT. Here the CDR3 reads CASGDNSGANVLTF. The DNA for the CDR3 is TGTGCCAGCGGCGACAACTCTGGGGCCAACGTCCTGACTTTC.

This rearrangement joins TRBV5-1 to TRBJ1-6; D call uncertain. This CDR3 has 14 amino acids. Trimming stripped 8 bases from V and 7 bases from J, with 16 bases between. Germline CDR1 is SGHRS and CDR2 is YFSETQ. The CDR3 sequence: CASTAPEANSPLHF. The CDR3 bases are TGCGCCAGTACTGCCCCGGAGGCGAATTCACCCCTCCACTTT.

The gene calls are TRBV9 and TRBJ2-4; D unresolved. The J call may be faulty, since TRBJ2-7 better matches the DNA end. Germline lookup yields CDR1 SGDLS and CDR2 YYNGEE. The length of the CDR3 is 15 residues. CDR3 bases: TGTGCCAGCAGCGTAGGGGCCAGTCTAACCTACGAGCAGTACTTC. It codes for CASSVGASLTYEQYF.

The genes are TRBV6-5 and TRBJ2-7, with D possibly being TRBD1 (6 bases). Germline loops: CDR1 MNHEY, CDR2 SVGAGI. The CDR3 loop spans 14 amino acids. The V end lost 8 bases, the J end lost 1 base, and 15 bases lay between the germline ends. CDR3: CASATRQASYEQYF. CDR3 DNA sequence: TGTGCCAGCGCCACCCGACAGGCTTCCTACGAGCAGTACTTC.

Here the CDR3 reads CASSQVLGLSTGNTIYF. DNA of the CDR3: TGTGCCAGCAGCCAAGTCTTAGGTTTATCGACTGGAAACACCATATATTTT. This chain joins TRBV14 and TRBJ1-3; D uncertain. This CDR3 is 17 amino acids long. Per the germline V gene, CDR1 is SGHDN and CDR2 is FVKESK. The V gene lost 1 base and the J gene lost 2 bases, with 15 bases spanning the gap.

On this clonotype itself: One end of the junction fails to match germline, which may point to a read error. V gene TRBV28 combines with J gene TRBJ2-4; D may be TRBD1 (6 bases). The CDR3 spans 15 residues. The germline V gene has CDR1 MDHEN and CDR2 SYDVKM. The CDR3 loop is CASNRQGKAKNIQHF. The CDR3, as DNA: TGTGCCAGCAACCGGCAGGGGAAGGCCAAAAACATTCAGCACTTC.

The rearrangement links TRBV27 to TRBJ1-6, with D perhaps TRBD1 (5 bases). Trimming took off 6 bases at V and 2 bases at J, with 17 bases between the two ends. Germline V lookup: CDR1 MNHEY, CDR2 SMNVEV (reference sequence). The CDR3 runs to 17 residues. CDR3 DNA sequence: TGTGCCAGCAGGACAGCCCACGCGATCACCTATAATTCACCCCTCCACTTT. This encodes CASRTAHAITYNSPLHF.

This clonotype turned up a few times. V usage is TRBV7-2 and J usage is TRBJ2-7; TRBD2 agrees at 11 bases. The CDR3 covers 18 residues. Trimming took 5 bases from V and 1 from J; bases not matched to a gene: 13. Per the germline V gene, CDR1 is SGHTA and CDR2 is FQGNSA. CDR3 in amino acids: CASSAGFLGTSGSYEQYF. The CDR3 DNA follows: TGTGCCAGCAGCGCGGGGTTTCTGGGGACTAGCGGTTCCTACGAGCAGTACTTC.

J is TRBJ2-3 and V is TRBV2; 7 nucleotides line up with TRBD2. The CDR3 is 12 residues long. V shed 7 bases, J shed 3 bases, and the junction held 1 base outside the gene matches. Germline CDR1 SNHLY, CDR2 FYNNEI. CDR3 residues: CASTGGTDTQYF. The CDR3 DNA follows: TGTGCCAGCACCGGGGGGACAGATACGCAGTATTTT.

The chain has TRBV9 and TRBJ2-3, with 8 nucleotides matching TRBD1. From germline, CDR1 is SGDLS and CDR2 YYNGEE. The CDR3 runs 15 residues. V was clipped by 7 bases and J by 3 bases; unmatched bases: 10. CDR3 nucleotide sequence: TGTGCCAGCCGCCCTGGACAGGGTAGGACAGATACGCAGTATTTT. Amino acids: CASRPGQGRTDTQYF.

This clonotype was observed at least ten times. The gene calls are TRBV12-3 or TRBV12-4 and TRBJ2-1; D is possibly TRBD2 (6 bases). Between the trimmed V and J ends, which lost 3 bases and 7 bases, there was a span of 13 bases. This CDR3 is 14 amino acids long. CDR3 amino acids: CASSFASAGNEQFF. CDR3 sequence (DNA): TGTGCCAGCAGTTTTGCGTCCGCGGGAAATGAGCAGTTCTTC.

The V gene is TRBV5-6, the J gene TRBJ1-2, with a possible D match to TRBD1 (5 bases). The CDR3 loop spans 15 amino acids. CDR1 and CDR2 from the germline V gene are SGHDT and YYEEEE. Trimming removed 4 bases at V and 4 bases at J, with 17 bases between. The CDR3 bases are TGTGCCAGCAGCCTCGGACATATTCCGAGCTATGGCTACACCTTC. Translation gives CASSLGHIPSYGYTF. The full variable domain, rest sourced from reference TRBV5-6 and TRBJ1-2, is DAGVTQSPTHLIKTRGQQVTLRCSPKSGHDTVSWYQQALGQGPQFIFQYYEEEERQRGNFPDRFSGHQFPNYSSELNVNALLLGDSALYLCASSLGHIPSYGYTFGSGTRLTVV.